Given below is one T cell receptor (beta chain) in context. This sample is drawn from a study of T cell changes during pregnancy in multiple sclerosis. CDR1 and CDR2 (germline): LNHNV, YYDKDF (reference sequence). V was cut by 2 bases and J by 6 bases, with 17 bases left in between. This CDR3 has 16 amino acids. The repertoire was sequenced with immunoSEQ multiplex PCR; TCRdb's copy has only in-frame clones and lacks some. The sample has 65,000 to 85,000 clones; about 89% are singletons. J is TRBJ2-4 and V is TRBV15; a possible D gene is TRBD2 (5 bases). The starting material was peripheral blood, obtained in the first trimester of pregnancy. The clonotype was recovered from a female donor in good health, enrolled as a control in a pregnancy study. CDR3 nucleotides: TGTGCCACCAGCAGATTTGGGATTGCGGGCCTAAACATTCAGTACTTC. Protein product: CATSRFGIAGLNIQYF.